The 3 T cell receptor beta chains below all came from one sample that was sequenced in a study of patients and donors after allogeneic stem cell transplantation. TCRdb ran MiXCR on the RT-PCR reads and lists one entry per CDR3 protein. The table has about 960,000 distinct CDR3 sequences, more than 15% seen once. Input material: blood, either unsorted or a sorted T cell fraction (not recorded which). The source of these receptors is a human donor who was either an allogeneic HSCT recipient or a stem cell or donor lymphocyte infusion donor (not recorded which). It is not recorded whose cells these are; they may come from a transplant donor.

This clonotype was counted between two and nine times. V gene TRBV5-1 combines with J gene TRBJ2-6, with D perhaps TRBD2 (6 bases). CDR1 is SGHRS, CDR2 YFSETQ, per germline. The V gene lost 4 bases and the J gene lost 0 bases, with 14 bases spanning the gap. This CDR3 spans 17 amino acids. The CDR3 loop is CASSLPRLDSGANVLTF. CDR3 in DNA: TGCGCCAGCAGCCTACCACGACTAGACTCTGGGGCCAACGTCCTGACTTTC.

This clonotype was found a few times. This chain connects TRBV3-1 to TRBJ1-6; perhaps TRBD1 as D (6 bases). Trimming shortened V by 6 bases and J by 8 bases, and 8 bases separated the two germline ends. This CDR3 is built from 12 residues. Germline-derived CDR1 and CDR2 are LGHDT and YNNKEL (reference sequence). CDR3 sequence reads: CASRHRDSPLHF. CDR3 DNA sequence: TGTGCCAGCAGGCACAGGGATTCACCCCTCCACTTT. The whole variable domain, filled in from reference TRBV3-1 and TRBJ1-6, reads DTAVSQTPKYLVTQMGNDKSIKCEQNLGHDTMYWYKQDSKKFLKIMFSYNNKELIINETVPNRFSPKSPDKAHLNLHINSLELGDSAVYFCASRHRDSPLHFGNGTRLTVT.

The CDR3 DNA follows: TGCAGCGTTGATGGGACCGGGGAGCTGTTTTTT. It specifies CSVDGTGELFF. This chain joins TRBV29-1 and TRBJ2-2; D unclear. Germline V CDR1 and CDR2: SQVTM, ANQGSEA. This CDR3 region has 11 residues. V was shortened by 3 bases and J by 5 bases, with 4 bases between the two germline ends.